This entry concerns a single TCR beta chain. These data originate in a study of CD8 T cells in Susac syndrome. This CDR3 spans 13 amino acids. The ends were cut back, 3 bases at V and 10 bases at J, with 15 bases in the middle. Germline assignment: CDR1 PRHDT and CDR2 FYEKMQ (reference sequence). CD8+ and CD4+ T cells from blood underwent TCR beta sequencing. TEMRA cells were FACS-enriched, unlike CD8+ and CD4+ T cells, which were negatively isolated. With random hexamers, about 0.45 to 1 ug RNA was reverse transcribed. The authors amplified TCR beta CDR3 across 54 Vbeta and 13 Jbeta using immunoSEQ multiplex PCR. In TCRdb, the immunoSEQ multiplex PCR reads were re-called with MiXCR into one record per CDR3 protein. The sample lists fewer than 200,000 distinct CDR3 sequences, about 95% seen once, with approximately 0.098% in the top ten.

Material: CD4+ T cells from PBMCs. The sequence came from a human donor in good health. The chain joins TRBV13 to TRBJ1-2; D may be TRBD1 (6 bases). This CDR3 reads CASSFGGRNAYTF. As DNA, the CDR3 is TGTGCCAGCAGCTTCGGGGGGCGAAATGCCTACACCTTC. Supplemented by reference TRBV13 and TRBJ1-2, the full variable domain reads AAGVIQSPRHLIKEKRETATLKCYPIPRHDTVYWYQQGPGQDPQFLISFYEKMQSDKGSIPDRFSAQQFSDYHSELNMSSLELGDSALYFCASSFGGRNAYTFGSGTRLTVV.